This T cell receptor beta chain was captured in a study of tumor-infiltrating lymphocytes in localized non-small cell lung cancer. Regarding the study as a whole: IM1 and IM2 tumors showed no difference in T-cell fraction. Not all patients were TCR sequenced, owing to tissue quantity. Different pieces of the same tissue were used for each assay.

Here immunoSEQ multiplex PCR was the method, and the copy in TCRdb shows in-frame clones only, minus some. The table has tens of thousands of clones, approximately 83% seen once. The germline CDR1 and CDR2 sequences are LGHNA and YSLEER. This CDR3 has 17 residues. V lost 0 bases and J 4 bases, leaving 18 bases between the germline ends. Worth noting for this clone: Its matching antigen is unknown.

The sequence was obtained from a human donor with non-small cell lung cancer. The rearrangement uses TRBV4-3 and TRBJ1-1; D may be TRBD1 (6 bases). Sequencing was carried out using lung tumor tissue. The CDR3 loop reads CASSQDKRYRGGTEAFF. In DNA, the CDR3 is TGCGCCAGCAGCCAAGATAAAAGGTACCGAGGGGGCACTGAAGCTTTCTTT.